Included here is one TCR beta chain sequence, with context. Its antigen is still unknown. Per-nucleotide qualities are absent, and no much larger clonotype sits a single base away. This sample was taken from a study of CD8+ T cells in alopecia areata (dated by TCRdb to between 2018 and 2020). Regarding the research as a whole: The treated patients took part in an open-label pilot trial in which moderate-to-severe alopecia areata was treated with oral tofacitinib at 5 to 10 mg twice daily. Tofacitinib-treated patients had biopsies at baseline and at 4 and 24 weeks of treatment, with a later scalp biopsy in several patients. Tofacitinib was given for 6 to 18 months, followed by 6 months of follow-up off drug to assess delayed response and recurrence. For the treated patients, the SALT score, which quantifies what percentage of scalp surface area is affected, served as the measure of disease severity. RNA was obtained with the PAXgene miRNA kit for fixed scalp, the miRNeasy kit for PBMCs, and the RNeasy kit for mouse skin. Scalp clonality was compared among normal scalp (n=4), patchy alopecia areata scalp (n=8), and alopecia totalis/universalis scalp (n=8). In both human patients and the C3H/HeJ mouse model, the study applied high-throughput TCRbeta sequencing to look at T cell clonal expansion in alopecia areata. TCRbeta CDR3 regions were amplified by immunoSEQ multiplex PCR with 35 Vbeta forward and 13 Jbeta reverse primers. On the human side, TCRbeta sequencing was run on scalp tissue and on sorted CD4+ and CD8+ peripheral blood T cells from healthy controls and from alopecia areata patients with either patchy or totalis/universalis disease.

On the study overall, not on this receptor specifically: Scalp clonality and the number of expanded CD8+ clones among the top 100 scalp clones were significantly decreased by tofacitinib. TCR sequences shared between patients were less clear than in mice, possibly partly because of HLA diversity in the patient population. Because the treated cohort was small and had only one nonresponder, larger studies are needed to examine links between baseline CD8+ expansion and response. Many expanded lesional clones persisted in scalp and blood during tofacitinib treatment, which may partly explain relapse after stopping treatment. Unlike mouse skin, which is dominated by gammadelta T cells, normal human skin has resident alphabeta T cells that are also sequenced, and this complicates analysis of the scalp TCR repertoire. Higher clonality and more expanded CD8+ clones were observed in lesional scalp than in normal scalp, particularly in alopecia totalis/universalis, a finding suggestive of antigenic drive.

This specimen's treatment or condition label, per the study, means: oral pan-JAK inhibitor, 5-10 mg twice daily. From alopecia areata patients, peripheral blood was collected along with lesional scalp punch biopsies. After PBMCs were isolated by density centrifugation and stained for CD3, CD4 and CD8, a FACSAria was used to sort CD4+ and CD8+ T cells. Library method: the immunoSEQ multiplex PCR assay. To provide template for TCR sequencing, every sample had RNA extracted and reverse transcribed into cDNA. SuperScript III was used for first-strand cDNA synthesis, primed with a 2:1 mix of oligo-dT and random hexamers. A synthetic immune receptor repertoire was used to assess amplification bias, and residual bias was removed computationally. The authors' analysis ran thus. Raw reads were preprocessed to remove errors, and CDR3 was defined according to IMGT conventions as the region from the conserved cysteine to phenylalanine. Clonality was calculated as 1 minus Shannon entropy normalized by log2 of the number of productive unique TCRs. Whether scalp clones were CD4 or CD8 was inferred by matching scalp TCRbeta sequences against CD4 and CD8 repertoires sorted from blood. This is the immuneACCESS table as TCRdb keeps it, with only in-frame sequences that have V and J called. A part of the clones is gone; compared with another copy, unresolved V genes explain less than half, and the rest is unexplained. V and J calls and clone size are those listed in that table; D and trimming were worked out from the DNA. The sample table lists about 270,000 clones, about three fifths of them with a count of one. 0.93% of the sample is held by the ten biggest clonotypes.

Here the sequenced sample was CD4+ T cells sorted from blood, taken at approximately week 52, from a patient treated with tofacitinib. The source is a human donor with alopecia areata.

The CDR3: CASSYRGETQYF. The base sequence is TGTGCCAGCAGTTACAGGGGAGAGACCCAGTACTTC. Rearrangement joined TRBV27 to TRBJ2-5, with TRBD1 matching 7 junction bases. CDR1 and CDR2, looked up from the germline V gene (reference sequence), are MNHEY and SMNVEV. The germline V end is reduced by 4 bases and the J end by 4 bases; junction bases left unmatched: 0. The CDR3 contains 12 residues, cysteine and phenylalanine counted. The only DNA kept is the CDR3, 36 bases in frame from the first base.